The 17 T cell receptor beta chains reported below all come from one sample, sequenced in a study of blood T cell repertoires in COVID-19. Assay: immunoSEQ multiplex PCR; the TCRdb copy retains only in-frame clones and omits some. Here the sample spans about 180,000 clones, roughly 80% being singletons. What was sequenced was peripheral blood. All receptors derive from a woman between 65 and 79 years old with COVID-19, enrolled during active disease.

The V gene is TRBV18, the J gene TRBJ1-1; 8 bases agree with TRBD1. This CDR3 is built from 13 residues. After removal of 7 bases from V and 5 bases from J, the junction contained 6 bases not matched to a gene. CDR1 and CDR2 (germline): KGHSH, LQKENI. The CDR3 sequence: CASFDRGVTEAFF. The CDR3 DNA follows: TGTGCCAGCTTTGACAGGGGCGTTACTGAAGCTTTCTTT.

The chain links TRBV5-4 to TRBJ2-3, with D tentatively TRBD1 (7 bases). This CDR3 comprises 16 residues. CDR1 and CDR2 from the germline V gene are SGHNT and YYREEE (reference sequence). Trimming cost V 4 bases and J 0 bases, with 15 bases left between them. Here the CDR3 DNA reads TGTGCCAGCAGCGGTCCAGGGGGGCGCAGCACAGATACGCAGTATTTT. This encodes CASSGPGGRSTDTQYF. Full variable domain (rest looked up from reference TRBV5-4 and TRBJ2-3): ETGVTQSPTHLIKTRGQQVTLRCSSQSGHNTVSWYQQALGQGPQFIFQYYREEENGRGNFPPRFSGLQFPNYSSELNVNALELDDSALYLCASSGPGGRSTDTQYFGPGTRLTVL.

This chain uses TRBV5-1 with TRBJ2-1, with 11 nucleotides matching TRBD2. The germline V gene has CDR1 SGHRS and CDR2 YFSETQ. V lost 1 base and J lost 9; bases outside the gene matches: 6. The CDR3 is made up of 15 amino acids. CDR3 sequence reads: CASSLLAGGPGEQFF. In DNA form, the CDR3 reads TGCGCCAGCAGCTTGTTAGCGGGAGGGCCGGGTGAGCAGTTCTTC.

The chain carries TRBV9 and TRBJ2-7; D possibly corresponds to TRBD1 (5 bases). The germline V gene has CDR1 SGDLS and CDR2 YYNGEE. The V end lost 3 bases, the J end lost 3 bases, and 13 bases lay between the germline ends. This CDR3 spans 14 amino acids. The CDR3 DNA follows: TGTGCCAGCAGCGCCCAGGGTCAGGGCTACGAGCAGTACTTC. Residues: CASSAQGQGYEQYF.

The V call is TRBV19, the J call TRBJ2-3; 7 nucleotides align to TRBD2. Germline trimming cut 7 bases from V and 1 base from J; bases unmatched to any gene: 5. Germline loops: CDR1 LNHDA, CDR2 SQIVND (reference sequence). The CDR3 is made up of 14 amino acids. The CDR3 DNA reads TGTGCCAGTAATTCGCTAGCGGGCACAGATACGCAGTATTTT. Its translation: CASNSLAGTDTQYF. Looking up the rest from reference TRBV19 and TRBJ2-3 gives the full variable domain: DGGITQSPKYLFRKEGQNVTLSCEQNLNHDAMYWYRQDPGQGLRLIYYSQIVNDFQKGDIAEGYSVSREKKESFPLTVTSAQKNPTAFYLCASNSLAGTDTQYFGPGTRLTVL.

The CDR3 coding sequence is TGCGCCAGCAGCCACCAGACAGGGACCACAGATACGCAGTATTTT. Protein product: CASSHQTGTTDTQYF. The chain uses TRBV5-1 and TRBJ2-3, with TRBD1 matching over 7 bases. The germline CDR1 and CDR2 sequences are SGHRS and YFSETQ. The CDR3 consists of 15 residues. After removal of 4 bases from V and 2 bases from J, the junction contained 7 bases not matched to a gene.

This clone was counted many times. This chain joins TRBV19 and TRBJ1-1, with D perhaps TRBD1 (6 bases). V shed 3 bases and J shed 3 bases, with 11 bases lying between them. Germline lookup yields CDR1 LNHDA and CDR2 SQIVND (reference sequence). The CDR3 sequence is 14 residues long. The CDR3 nucleotides read TGTGCCAGTAGTATGGGACACCAATACACTGAAGCTTTCTTT. This encodes CASSMGHQYTEAFF.

The gene calls are TRBV11-2 and TRBJ2-2; D not certain. Between the trimmed V and J ends, which lost 5 bases and 4 bases, there was a span of 11 bases. CDR1 is SGHAT, CDR2 FQNNGV, per germline. There are 14 residues in the CDR3. CDR3 protein: CASSPIKSTGELFF. In nucleotides, the CDR3 is TGTGCCAGCAGCCCAATCAAGAGCACCGGGGAGCTGTTTTTT.

The chain has TRBV27 and TRBJ2-7; 9 bases fit TRBD1. V lost 5 bases and J lost 2; bases outside the gene matches: 16. The CDR3 contains 18 residues. The germline CDR1 and CDR2 sequences are MNHEY and SMNVEV (reference sequence). The CDR3 is CASSLPPGTGRSPYEQYF. The CDR3 region has the DNA TGTGCCAGCAGTCTGCCTCCCGGGACAGGGCGATCCCCCTACGAGCAGTACTTC.

V is TRBV3-1 (or the pseudogene TRBV3-2) and J is TRBJ1-3; the match to TRBD1 covers 10 bases. CDR3 length: 15 residues. Trimming took 4 bases from V and 2 from J; bases not matched to a gene: 2. The germline CDR1 and CDR2 sequences are LGHDT and YNNKEL (reference sequence). CDR3 amino acids: CASSRGTGAGNTIYF. In DNA, the CDR3 is TGTGCCAGCAGCCGGGGGACAGGGGCTGGAAACACCATATATTTT.

The chain is built from TRBV9 and TRBJ2-2, with TRBD2 matching 7 bases. The CDR3 covers 14 residues. Germline V CDR1 and CDR2: SGDLS, YYNGEE. V was pared by 1 base and J by 5 bases, with 2 bases of the junction left unmatched. The CDR3 DNA reads TGTGCCAGCAGCGTATCAGCGGGAACCGGGGAGCTGTTTTTT. Its protein product is CASSVSAGTGELFF.

The table lists this clone with a few counts. The chain couples TRBV28 to TRBJ1-4, with a weak D call TRBD1 (5 bases). Trimming removed 3 bases from V and 0 bases from J, with 11 bases in between. CDR1 is MDHEN, CDR2 SYDVKM, per germline. The CDR3 is made up of 16 amino acids. This CDR3 reads CASSLTAPTTNEKLFF. For the CDR3, the DNA is TGTGCCAGCAGTTTGACAGCCCCCACAACTAATGAAAAACTGTTTTTT.

Here the CDR3 reads CASSLLWTPPYGYTF. CDR3 nucleotide sequence: TGTGCCAGCAGTCTACTCTGGACACCGCCTTATGGCTACACCTTC. The chain couples TRBV28 to TRBJ1-2, with D possibly TRBD1 on 5 matching bases. From germline, CDR1 is MDHEN and CDR2 SYDVKM. This CDR3 spans 15 amino acids. The germline V and J ends were trimmed by 5 bases and 5 bases, with 18 bases remaining between them.

The genes are TRBV6-5 and TRBJ2-7; 11 positions agree with TRBD1. CDR3 size: 14 residues. Germline V CDR1 and CDR2: MNHEY, SVGAGI. V gave up 7 bases and J gave up 6 bases; unmatched junction bases: 8. DNA for the CDR3: TGTGCCAGCATCCGGCCGGGACAGGGGGTCGAGCAGTACTTC. Amino acid sequence: CASIRPGQGVEQYF.

The chain joins TRBV18 to TRBJ2-7; 8 positions match TRBD1. The V gene's germline CDR1 is KGHSH and CDR2 LQKENI. There are 13 residues in the CDR3. V shed 6 bases and J 5 bases; nucleotides not matched to a gene: 6. The CDR3 spells CASSAGGTDEQYF. As DNA, the CDR3 is TGTGCCAGCTCTGCAGGGGGCACCGACGAGCAGTACTTC.

CDR3 residues: CASSLLPKAGGPYEQYF. As DNA, the CDR3 is TGTGCCAGCAGTTTACTCCCCAAGGCGGGAGGACCCTACGAGCAGTACTTC. The V call is TRBV28, the J call TRBJ2-7; TRBD2 matches at 8 bases. Germline V CDR1 and CDR2: MDHEN, SYDVKM. This CDR3 is built from 17 residues. Trimming took 2 bases from V and 2 from J; bases not matched to a gene: 11.

The rearrangement joins TRBV6-6 to TRBJ2-2; 9 bases agree with TRBD1. The junction had 11 bases not matched to a gene; V was cut back by 5 bases and J by 7 bases. The CDR3 length is 16 residues. Germline V gene lookup returns CDR1 MNHNY and CDR2 SVGAGI (reference sequence). CDR3 coding DNA: TGTGCCAGCAGTCGACAGGGGGGAGTTGCGAGCGGGGAGCTGTTTTTT. This sequence encodes CASSRQGGVASGELFF.